One and the same sample provided the 13 T cell receptor beta chains below, sequenced in a study of blood T cell repertoires in COVID-19. TCRdb's copy holds only in-frame clones and misses some; the assay was immunoSEQ multiplex PCR. The sample has around 130,000 clones, approximately 80% seen once. Sequencing was carried out using peripheral blood. Source of these receptors: a man in his forties with active or convalescent COVID-19.

This chain links TRBV9 with TRBJ2-1; TRBD2 agrees at 8 bases. CDR1 SGDLS and CDR2 YYNGEE come from the germline V gene. This CDR3 spans 17 amino acids. The V and J ends lost 2 bases and 8 bases, in that order; junction bases with no gene match: 15. This CDR3 is CASSVISAGGAVDEQFF. Written as DNA, the CDR3 is TGTGCCAGCAGCGTCATTTCAGCCGGGGGGGCCGTGGATGAGCAGTTCTTC.

The rearrangement joins TRBV5-1 to TRBJ1-1; D is perhaps TRBD1 (5 bases). V was clipped by 0 bases and J by 4 bases, with 13 bases between them. Germline V CDR1 and CDR2: SGHRS, YFSETQ. The CDR3 contains 15 residues. In DNA form, the CDR3 reads TGCGCCAGCAGCTTGGATGTAGGGGTGGGCACTGAAGCTTTCTTT. Translation: CASSLDVGVGTEAFF.

This rearrangement joins TRBV14 to TRBJ1-4; 10 bases are a match to TRBD1. Germline V gives CDR1 SGHDN, CDR2 FVKESK. V lost 3 bases and J lost 7; bases outside the gene matches: 8. This CDR3 has 16 residues. Written as DNA, the CDR3 is TGTGCCAGCAGCCACCTTGGGACAGGGGAGAGTGAAAAACTGTTTTTT. Amino acids: CASSHLGTGESEKLFF.

The chain recombines TRBV18 with TRBJ2-5, with 9 bases identical to TRBD2. The CDR3 is 14 amino acids. The germline V gene has CDR1 KGHSH and CDR2 LQKENI. Germline trimming cut 8 bases from V and 2 bases from J; bases unmatched to any gene: 6. CDR3: CASRSGGTQETQYF. The CDR3 region has the DNA TGTGCCAGCAGGAGCGGGGGGACTCAAGAGACCCAGTACTTC.

This clone was detected a few times. This rearrangement joins TRBV7-2 to TRBJ1-1, with unresolved D. The CDR3 is 13 amino acids. Trimming took 4 bases from V and 1 from J, leaving 7 bases between them. Germline lookup yields CDR1 SGHTA and CDR2 FQGNSA. CDR3 coding DNA: TGTGCCAGCAGCTCGCAGGAGAACACTGAAGCTTTCTTT. Translation: CASSSQENTEAFF.

The rearrangement uses TRBV5-4 and TRBJ2-7; 7 positions agree with TRBD1. Per the germline V gene, CDR1 is SGHNT and CDR2 is YYREEE (reference sequence). J gave up 4 bases and V 5 bases, and 12 bases lay outside the gene matches. The CDR3 covers 15 residues. CDR3 region: CASSDGGTGVYEQYF. Written as DNA, the CDR3 is TGTGCCAGCAGTGATGGAGGAACAGGGGTTTACGAGCAGTACTTC.

This chain links TRBV29-1 with TRBJ2-5; no firm D call. CDR1 and CDR2 (germline): SQVTM, ANQGSEA. The CDR3 spans 12 residues. The ends were cut back, 6 bases at V and 5 bases at J, with 13 bases in the middle. The CDR3 sequence: CSVRVGGETQYF. In nucleotides, the CDR3 is TGCAGCGTCCGGGTGGGTGGGGAGACCCAGTACTTC.

The rearrangement uses TRBV6-5 and TRBJ2-7; D is undetermined. Germline V CDR1 and CDR2: MNHEY, SVGAGI. This CDR3 contains 15 residues. V was cut by 0 bases and J by 0 bases, with 9 bases left in between. The CDR3 protein is CASSYSHTSSYEQYF. In DNA form, the CDR3 reads TGTGCCAGCAGTTACTCGCACACCTCCTCCTACGAGCAGTACTTC.

This clone was seen a few times. The rearrangement links TRBV19 to TRBJ2-1; D is possibly TRBD1 (5 bases). CDR3 length equals 15 residues. The V end was cut by 6 bases, the J end by 2 bases, with 14 bases between. Germline V gives CDR1 LNHDA, CDR2 SQIVND (reference sequence). The CDR3 protein is CASRMDTSTYNEQFF. CDR3 nucleotides: TGTGCCAGTAGGATGGACACCTCCACCTACAATGAGCAGTTCTTC.

The chain has TRBV6-5 and TRBJ2-7; D uncertain. The CDR3 totals 13 residues. V lost 5 bases and J lost 0, with 8 bases in between. In germline, CDR1 is MNHEY, CDR2 SVGAGI. DNA for the CDR3: TGTGCCAGCAGTAACGGTGCCTCCTACGAGCAGTACTTC. This translates into CASSNGASYEQYF.

The chain couples TRBV11-2 to TRBJ1-1; D not certain. This CDR3 comprises 13 residues. V gave up 2 bases and J gave up 4 bases, with 8 bases separating them. The germline V gene has CDR1 SGHAT and CDR2 FQNNGV. The CDR3 loop is CASSLQEVTEAFF. In DNA form, the CDR3 reads TGTGCCAGCAGCTTACAGGAGGTCACTGAAGCTTTCTTT.

The V call is TRBV7-9, the J call TRBJ2-2, with 9 positions matching TRBD1. The germline CDR1 and CDR2 sequences are SEHNR and FQNEAQ (reference sequence). Trimming took 4 bases from V and 4 from J; bases not matched to a gene: 7. The CDR3 consists of 16 residues. CDR3 sequence reads: CASSSQGAFSTGELFF. CDR3 nucleotides: TGTGCCAGCAGCTCACAGGGGGCATTTTCCACCGGGGAGCTGTTTTTT.

This clone was seen more than once but under ten times. V is TRBV6-4 and J is TRBJ1-1, with TRBD1 matching 7 bases. Germline loops: CDR1 MRHNA, CDR2 SNTAGT. V shed 2 bases and J 7 bases; nucleotides not matched to a gene: 1. CDR3 length: 12 amino acids. CDR3 bases: TGTGCCAGCAGTGACAGGGGGCTTGAAGCTTTCTTT. This codes for CASSDRGLEAFF.